The sequence of this TCR beta chain was determined in a study of T-cell reconstitution after alpha-beta-depleted transplantation in children. The sample holds a few counts of this clonotype. Unique molecular identifiers were incorporated into the prepared TCRbeta library. TCRdb reprocessed the PCR reads via MiXCR and lists one record per CDR3 protein. This table has about 640,000 distinct CDR3 sequences, 16% appearing once. The sample in question was PBMCs from the stem cell graft donor, obtained from the stem cell graft. This sequence originates from a human donor who donated a stem cell graft to a child with acute myeloid leukemia.

The CDR3 DNA follows: TGCGCCAGCAGCTCAGACAGGGAAGGCTACACCTTC. Encoded protein: CASSSDREGYTF. The chain uses TRBV5-1 and TRBJ1-2, with TRBD1 matching over 7 bases. V lost 3 bases and J lost 8; bases outside the gene matches: 4. Germline CDR1 and CDR2: SGHRS and YFSETQ. CDR3 length: 12 residues.